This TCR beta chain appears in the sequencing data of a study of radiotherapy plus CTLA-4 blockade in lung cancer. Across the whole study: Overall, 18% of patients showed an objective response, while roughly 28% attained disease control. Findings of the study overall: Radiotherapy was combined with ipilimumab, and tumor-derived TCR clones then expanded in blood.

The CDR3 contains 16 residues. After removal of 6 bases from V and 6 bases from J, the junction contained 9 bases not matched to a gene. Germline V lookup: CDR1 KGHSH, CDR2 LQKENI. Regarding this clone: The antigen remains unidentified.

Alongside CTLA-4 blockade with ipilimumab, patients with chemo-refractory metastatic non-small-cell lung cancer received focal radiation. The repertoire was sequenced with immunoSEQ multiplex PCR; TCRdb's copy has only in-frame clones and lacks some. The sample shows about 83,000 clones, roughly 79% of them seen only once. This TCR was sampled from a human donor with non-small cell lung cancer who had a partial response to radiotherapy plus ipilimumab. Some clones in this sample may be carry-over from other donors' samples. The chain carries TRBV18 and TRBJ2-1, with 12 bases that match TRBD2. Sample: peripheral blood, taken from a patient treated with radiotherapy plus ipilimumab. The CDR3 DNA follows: TGTGCCAGCTCCACCACGCTAGCGGGAGGGGGCAATGAGCAGTTCTTC. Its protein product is CASSTTLAGGGNEQFF.